The next 27 T cell receptor beta chains were all read from a single sample in a study of blood T cell repertoires in COVID-19. Some clones are missing from TCRdb's copy, which holds only in-frame ones; the method was immunoSEQ multiplex PCR. The repertoire holds 150,000 to 200,000 clones, with about 84% as singletons. The sequencing sample was made of peripheral blood. The receptors originated from a woman aged 25 to 39 with acute or convalescent COVID-19.

This chain connects TRBV12-5 to TRBJ2-2; 7 positions match TRBD1. Per the germline V gene, CDR1 is LGHNT and CDR2 is FRNRAP. With 0 bases clipped from V and 2 bases from J, the junction kept 15 bases outside the gene matches. The CDR3 covers 20 residues. In nucleotides, the CDR3 is TGTGCTAGTGGTTTGGTACTTGCAGGGGGTAAAGTCGTAAACACCGGGGAGCTGTTTTTT. Amino acid sequence: CASGLVLAGGKVVNTGELFF.

The gene calls are TRBV7-9 and TRBJ1-5, with 11 bases aligning to TRBD1. V gave up 4 bases and J gave up 5 bases; unmatched junction bases: 1. Germline CDR1 and CDR2: SEHNR and FQNEAQ (reference sequence). The CDR3 is 14 residues long. The CDR3 is CASSWDRGDQPQHF. CDR3 DNA sequence: TGTGCCAGCAGCTGGGACAGGGGGGATCAGCCCCAGCATTTT.

This clone was observed once. This rearrangement joins TRBV19 to TRBJ2-3; perhaps TRBD2 as D (5 bases). The CDR3 has 13 amino acids. The germline V gene has CDR1 LNHDA and CDR2 SQIVND (reference sequence). The V end was cut by 9 bases, the J end by 2 bases, with 12 bases between. CDR3 sequence (DNA): TGTGCCAGCGCCGGGGTACTCACAGATACGCAGTATTTT. This sequence encodes CASAGVLTDTQYF.

This chain uses TRBV19 with TRBJ2-7; the D gene is possibly TRBD2 (6 bases). The ends were cut back, 5 bases at V and 2 bases at J, with 16 bases in the middle. Germline CDR1 LNHDA, CDR2 SQIVND (reference sequence). CDR3 length: 15 residues. CDR3 in DNA: TGTGCCAGTAGTTCTCCCGGGGGATCCCCCTACGAGCAGTACTTC. Protein product: CASSSPGGSPYEQYF. The complete variable domain, with remaining parts taken from reference TRBV19 and TRBJ2-7, reads DGGITQSPKYLFRKEGQNVTLSCEQNLNHDAMYWYRQDPGQGLRLIYYSQIVNDFQKGDIAEGYSVSREKKESFPLTVTSAQKNPTAFYLCASSSPGGSPYEQYFGPGTRLTVT.

This clone was recorded once. The rearrangement links TRBV25-1 to TRBJ1-1; TRBD1 matches at 9 bases. After removal of 5 bases from V and 4 bases from J, the junction contained 8 bases not matched to a gene. CDR3 size: 15 residues. Germline V gene lookup returns CDR1 MGHDK and CDR2 SYGVNS. The CDR3 region has the DNA TGTGCCAGCAGTACACTGGACAGGGGAGGCACTGAAGCTTTCTTT. The encoded protein is CASSTLDRGGTEAFF. Full variable domain (missing parts from reference TRBV25-1 and TRBJ1-1): EADIYQTPRYLVIGTGKKITLECSQTMGHDKMYWYQQDPGMELHLIHYSYGVNSTEKGDLSSESTVSRIRTEHFPLTLESARPSHTSQYLCASSTLDRGGTEAFFGQGTRLTVV.

The chain employs TRBV2 and TRBJ2-5; D is possibly TRBD2 (6 bases). V was clipped by 8 bases and J by 1 base, with 17 bases between them. The germline V gene has CDR1 SNHLY and CDR2 FYNNEI. This CDR3 is 15 amino acids long. CDR3 amino acids: CASQLDAGTQETQYF. For the CDR3, the DNA is TGTGCCAGCCAATTGGATGCGGGAACCCAAGAGACCCAGTACTTC. Supplemented by reference TRBV2 and TRBJ2-5, the full variable domain reads EPEVTQTPSHQVTQMGQEVILRCVPISNHLYFYWYRQILGQKVEFLVSFYNNEISEKSEIFDDQFSVERPDGSNFTLKIRSTKLEDSAMYFCASQLDAGTQETQYFGPGTRLLVL.

This clone has just a few counts. The V and J genes are TRBV5-8 and TRBJ1-5, with 8 nucleotides matching TRBD1. The germline V gene encodes CDR1 SGHTS and CDR2 YDEGEE. After removal of 6 bases from V and 2 bases from J, the junction contained 7 bases not matched to a gene. CDR3 size: 15 residues. The CDR3 region has the DNA TGTGCCAGCACCCAGGGGGCAGGTGGCAATCAGCCCCAGCATTTT. Its translation is CASTQGAGGNQPQHF.

The chain couples TRBV14 to TRBJ2-1; tentatively, D is TRBD1 (6 bases). There are 15 residues in the CDR3. Trimming left V 5 bases short and J 4 bases short, with 15 bases between. Germline-derived CDR1 and CDR2 are SGHDN and FVKESK. This CDR3 reads CASSYWGLDYNEQFF. CDR3 coding DNA: TGTGCCAGCAGCTACTGGGGGCTCGATTACAATGAGCAGTTCTTC.

The chain recombines TRBV7-2 with TRBJ2-3; 9 nucleotides line up with TRBD2. CDR1 is SGHTA and CDR2 is FQGNSA in the germline V gene. The junction had 3 bases not matched to a gene; V was cut back by 2 bases and J by 0 bases. The CDR3 has 16 residues. The CDR3 DNA is TGTGCCAGCAGCTTAATGGCGGGAGGGAGCACAGATACGCAGTATTTT. Amino acid sequence: CASSLMAGGSTDTQYF.

The CDR3 region has the DNA TGTGCCAGCAGCTCCGGACAGATCTCTGGGGCCAACGTCCTGACTTTC. Amino acids: CASSSGQISGANVLTF. This sequence joins TRBV7-6 and TRBJ2-6; D possibly corresponds to TRBD1 (6 bases). The CDR3 covers 16 residues. V was pared by 4 bases and J by 0 bases, with 10 bases between. Germline V gives CDR1 SGHVS, CDR2 FNYEAQ.

The gene calls are TRBV7-2 and TRBJ1-4; D ambiguous. Germline loops: CDR1 SGHTA, CDR2 FQGNSA. The CDR3 loop spans 17 amino acids. V lost 2 bases to trimming and J lost 4 bases, with 17 bases between them. The chain's CDR3 is CASSLSPRGRFNEKLFF. DNA of the CDR3: TGTGCCAGCAGCTTATCCCCCCGCGGAAGATTTAATGAAAAACTGTTTTTT.

The J gene is TRBJ2-7, the V gene TRBV27, with 12 bases matching TRBD1. The CDR3 spans 16 residues. J was trimmed by 6 bases and V by 6 bases; bases with no gene match: 12. Germline CDR1 reads MNHEY; CDR2 reads SMNVEV (reference sequence). The CDR3 DNA is TGTGCCAGCAGACGGCTGCGGGACAGGGGGCTTCGCGAGCAGTACTTC. It encodes CASRRLRDRGLREQYF.

This clone appeared once. The chain is built from TRBV3-1 (or the pseudogene TRBV3-2) and TRBJ2-7; 12 bases map to TRBD2. Germline lookup yields CDR1 LGHDT and CDR2 YNNKEL (reference sequence). The junction had 10 bases not matched to a gene; V was cut back by 7 bases and J by 6 bases. CDR3 length equals 15 residues. This CDR3 reads CASTPRPLAGGEQYF. For the CDR3, the DNA is TGTGCCAGCACCCCAAGGCCACTAGCGGGAGGCGAGCAGTACTTC.

The V gene is TRBV28, the J gene TRBJ2-5; the D gene is possibly TRBD1 (6 bases). Trimming stripped 5 bases from V and 4 bases from J, with 23 bases between. CDR1 is MDHEN, CDR2 SYDVKM, per germline. The CDR3 is 17 residues long. CDR3 in DNA: TGTGCCAGCAGTACCTATAGAACAGGGCTTTGGTCAGAGACCCAGTACTTC. Translated: CASSTYRTGLWSETQYF.

V and J are TRBV29-1 and TRBJ2-7; D is perhaps TRBD1 (5 bases). The CDR3 contains 11 residues. Germline V gene lookup returns CDR1 SQVTM and CDR2 ANQGSEA. V dropped 4 bases and J dropped 7 bases, with 11 bases sitting between them. In DNA form, the CDR3 reads TGCAGCGTTGTTCAGGGTCGGGAGCAGTACTTC. It translates to CSVVQGREQYF.

Here the CDR3 reads CSAGTALYNEQFF. The CDR3 DNA sequence: TGCAGCGCCGGGACAGCCCTGTACAATGAGCAGTTCTTC. The V and J genes are TRBV29-1 and TRBJ2-1, with TRBD1 matching over 7 bases. The trim removed 7 bases at V and 4 bases at J, leaving 7 bases unmatched. The CDR3 extends over 13 amino acids. The V gene's germline CDR1 is SQVTM and CDR2 ANQGSEA.

The chain recombines TRBV5-1 with TRBJ2-7; D is perhaps TRBD1 (6 bases). The V and J ends lost 0 bases and 7 bases respectively, with 14 bases between them. The CDR3 is 14 residues long. CDR1 and CDR2 from the germline V gene are SGHRS and YFSETQ. The CDR3 DNA sequence: TGCGCCAGCAGCTTGGGCCAGGGGCTTGGGGAGCAGTACTTC. Translation gives CASSLGQGLGEQYF.

The chain combines TRBV6-5 with TRBJ2-7, with 8 nucleotides matching TRBD1. V dropped 11 bases and J dropped 7; count of bases not matched to a gene: 13. In germline, CDR1 is MNHEY, CDR2 SVGAGI. This CDR3 has 13 residues. DNA of the CDR3: TGTGCCTCCGGCCAGGGGGCGCCCGGGGAGCAGTACTTC. Translated, it gives CASGQGAPGEQYF.

The rearrangement joins TRBV2 to TRBJ1-1, with 7 bases identical to TRBD1. Germline assignment: CDR1 SNHLY and CDR2 FYNNEI. The length of the CDR3 is 13 residues. CDR3 sequence: CAGGTETNTEAFF. CDR3 nucleotides: TGTGCTGGCGGGACAGAAACGAACACTGAAGCTTTCTTT.

The chain employs TRBV27 and TRBJ2-7; weak D call: TRBD2 (6 bases). Trimming left V 0 bases short and J 4 bases short, with 10 bases between. From germline, CDR1 is MNHEY and CDR2 SMNVEV (reference sequence). The CDR3 runs to 14 residues. CDR3 sequence reads: CASSLSPRGYEQYF. DNA for the CDR3: TGTGCCAGCAGTTTATCCCCGCGGGGATACGAGCAGTACTTC.

The chain links TRBV7-3 to TRBJ2-7, with D maybe TRBD2 (6 bases). Germline V CDR1 and CDR2: SGHTA, FQGTGA. This CDR3 contains 14 residues. Deletions cut 2 bases from V and 7 bases from J, with 15 bases between. The CDR3 reads CASSLPGPGREQYF. Written as DNA, the CDR3 is TGTGCCAGCAGCTTACCGGGACCGGGGAGGGAGCAGTACTTC.

The V call is TRBV7-3, the J call TRBJ2-1; TRBD2 aligns across 13 bases. The CDR3 loop spans 19 amino acids. CDR1 SGHTA and CDR2 FQGTGA come from the germline V gene. V was clipped by 4 bases and J by 2 bases; unmatched bases: 11. The CDR3 coding sequence is TGTGCCAGCAGCTCCACTAGCGGGGGGGCTACTCGCCCCTACAATGAGCAGTTCTTC. As protein: CASSSTSGGATRPYNEQFF.

The CDR3: CASSYIAGDYGYTF. CDR3 bases: TGTGCCAGCAGTTATATCGCGGGAGACTATGGCTACACCTTC. The chain has TRBV6-5 and TRBJ1-2; D remains unclear. Germline V CDR1 and CDR2: MNHEY, SVGAGI. This CDR3 spans 14 amino acids. Trimming took off 3 bases at V and 3 bases at J, with 11 bases between the two ends.

V is TRBV3-1 (or the pseudogene TRBV3-2) and J is TRBJ1-3; D is uncertain. Trimming left V 4 bases short and J 0 bases short, with 7 bases between. The CDR3 totals 14 residues. The germline CDR1 and CDR2 sequences are LGHDT and YNNKEL (reference sequence). The CDR3 is CASSPNFSGNTIYF. The DNA for the CDR3 is TGTGCCAGCAGCCCTAATTTCTCTGGAAACACCATATATTTT.

The chain couples TRBV28 to TRBJ1-6; unclear D gene. From germline, CDR1 is MDHEN and CDR2 SYDVKM. Trimming pared 5 bases from V and 6 bases from J, leaving 14 bases between. The length of the CDR3 is 15 residues. CDR3 sequence: CASSVLGASNSPLHF. Here the CDR3 DNA reads TGTGCCAGCAGTGTCTTGGGCGCTTCTAATTCACCCCTCCACTTT.

This chain joins TRBV19 and TRBJ1-4, with D possibly TRBD1 on 6 matching bases. This CDR3 has 15 residues. V lost 7 bases and J 3 bases, leaving 15 bases between the germline ends. CDR1 and CDR2 (germline): LNHDA, SQIVND (reference sequence). The chain's CDR3 is CASTYGGAANEKLFF. CDR3 nucleotide sequence: TGTGCCAGTACCTATGGGGGGGCTGCTAATGAAAAACTGTTTTTT.

In its sample, this clone was seen once. This chain uses TRBV3-1 (or the pseudogene TRBV3-2) with TRBJ1-5; 10 positions match TRBD1. The CDR3 extends over 21 amino acids. Trimming took 0 bases from V and 2 from J; bases not matched to a gene: 16. Germline V gives CDR1 LGHDT, CDR2 YNNKEL (reference sequence). The CDR3 DNA sequence: TGTGCCAGCAGCCAAGAGGGGCCGGGACAGGGGACGTTGGGGGGCAATCAGCCCCAGCATTTT. Encoded protein: CASSQEGPGQGTLGGNQPQHF.